The next 27 T cell receptor beta chains were all read from a single sample in a study of shared clonotypes between healthy human individuals. Some clones are missing from TCRdb's copy, which holds only in-frame ones; the method was immunoSEQ multiplex PCR. The sample lists a few million clones, around 94% seen once, with under 0.15% in the top ten. Sequencing input: naive CD4+ T cells sorted from blood. Subset indicated: CD45RA+ positively selected. All receptors come from a man aged 18-30 years in good health.

The chain links TRBV21-1 to TRBJ1-6; the table's D call TRBD1 went unverified against the DNA. TRBV21-1 is classified as a pseudogene. This CDR3 is built from 14 residues. The CDR3 loop is CASSQACDNSPLHF. The CDR3 DNA sequence: TGTGCCAGCAGCCAGGCTTGTGATAATTCACCCCTCCACTTT.

The chain links TRBV19 to TRBJ2-7; TRBD1 matches at 11 bases. Germline values: CDR1 LNHDA, CDR2 SQIVND (reference sequence). The CDR3 totals 15 residues. Losses at the gene ends were 6 bases for V and 5 bases for J; bases not matched to a gene: 9. CDR3 sequence reads: CASSETWTGGNEQYF. The CDR3 DNA reads as TGTGCCAGTAGCGAGACTTGGACAGGGGGCAACGAGCAGTACTTC.

Points on this clone: The junction differs from germline at one of its ends, possibly a read error. The CDR3 loop reads CASSLSGRENEQFF. For the CDR3, the DNA is TGTGCTAGCAGCTTGAGCGGCAGGGAGAATGAGCAGTTCTTC. This chain connects TRBV7-7 to TRBJ2-1; either TRBD1 or TRBD2 may fit D (5 bases each). The V gene's germline CDR1 is SSHAT and CDR2 FNYEAQ (reference sequence). This CDR3 comprises 14 residues. Full variable domain (remainder filled in from reference TRBV7-7 and TRBJ2-1): GAGVSQSPRYKVTKRGQDVTLRCDPISSHATLYWYQQALGQGPEFLTYFNYEAQPDKSGLPSDRFSAERPEGSISTLTIQRTEQRDSAMYRCASSLSGRENEQFFGPGTRLTVL.

The chain is built from TRBV19 and TRBJ2-1; 12 nucleotides match TRBD2. This CDR3 has 15 amino acids. In germline, CDR1 is LNHDA, CDR2 SQIVND (reference sequence). Trimming at V came to 4 bases and at J to 14 bases, leaving 12 bases not matched to a gene. Here the CDR3 reads CASSSERLAGEGKFF. The CDR3 DNA reads TGTGCCAGTAGTAGTGAGAGACTAGCGGGAGAGGGAAAGTTCTTC.

This clone was picked up one time. The rearrangement joins TRBV5-5 to TRBJ1-4; TRBD1 is a possible D gene (5 bases). The CDR3 sequence is 14 residues long. Trimming removed 2 bases at V and 8 bases at J, with 13 bases between. Germline V gene sequence: CDR1 SGHKS, CDR2 YYEKEE (reference sequence). As DNA, the CDR3 is TGTGCCAGCAGCTTCGGGGGAGGTGGGGAAAAACTGTTTTTT. Translated, it gives CASSFGGGGEKLFF.

The CDR3: CASRWTGTGGDEQYF. CDR3 DNA sequence: TGTGCCAGCAGATGGACCGGGACAGGGGGCGACGAGCAGTACTTC. V and J are TRBV13 and TRBJ2-7; 12 bases are a match to TRBD1. Germline trimming cut 6 bases from V and 5 bases from J; bases unmatched to any gene: 8. CDR3 size: 15 residues. Per the germline V gene, CDR1 is PRHDT and CDR2 is FYEKMQ (reference sequence).

The genes are TRBV21-1 and TRBJ1-5. TRBV21-1 is a documented pseudogene. This CDR3 has 16 amino acids. The CDR3: CASSKEVSGGNQPQHF. In DNA form, the CDR3 reads TGTGCCAGCAGCAAAGAGGTTTCGGGGGGAAATCAGCCCCAGCATTTT.

Concerning this clone: The same CDR3 arises from other DNA sequences in this sample as well. The V call is TRBV30, the J call TRBJ1-1, with D possibly TRBD1 on 5 matching bases. From germline, CDR1 is GTSNPN and CDR2 SVGIG (reference sequence). The CDR3 covers 13 residues. The germline V and J ends were trimmed by 0 bases and 3 bases, with 8 bases remaining between them. In DNA form, the CDR3 reads TGTGCCTGGAGTGTGCAGGGTGACACTGAAGCTTTCTTT. This gives the protein CAWSVQGDTEAFF.

This CDR3 is CASSRAGPDYGYTF. In DNA form, the CDR3 reads TGTGCCAGCTCACGCGCGGGGCCGGACTATGGCTACACCTTC. The V and J genes are TRBV18 and TRBJ1-2; TRBD1 is a possible D gene (5 bases). Germline CDR1 is KGHSH and CDR2 is LQKENI. The CDR3 extends over 14 amino acids. With 4 bases removed from V and 3 bases from J, the gap between germline ends came to 12 bases.

V is TRBV7-2 and J is TRBJ2-3; 11 bases line up with TRBD2. Germline assignment: CDR1 SGHTA and CDR2 FQGNSA. The CDR3 consists of 17 residues. J gave up 8 bases and V 1 base, and 11 bases lay outside the gene matches. DNA for the CDR3: TGTGCCAGCAGCTTAGTCCCTAGCGGGGGGCGATGGTTTACGCAGTATTTT. This translates into CASSLVPSGGRWFTQYF.

This clone was seen a single time. The CDR3 spells CASSLAGGGQDSYEQYF. In nucleotides, the CDR3 is TGTGCCAGCAGCTTAGCGGGAGGAGGGCAGGACTCCTACGAGCAGTACTTC. This rearrangement joins TRBV7-9 to TRBJ2-7, with a possible D match to TRBD2 (6 bases). Germline V gives CDR1 SEHNR, CDR2 FQNEAQ (reference sequence). This CDR3 is built from 17 residues. V was pared by 0 bases and J by 0 bases, with 15 bases between. Full variable domain (rest looked up from reference TRBV7-9 and TRBJ2-7): DTGVSQNPRHKITKRGQNVTFRCDPISEHNRLYWYRQTLGQGPEFLTYFQNEAQLEKSRLLSDRFSAERPKGSFSTLEIQRTEQGDSAMYLCASSLAGGGQDSYEQYFGPGTRLTVT.

The V gene is TRBV9, the J gene TRBJ2-5, with TRBD2 identical over 8 bases. This CDR3 region has 16 residues. With V trimmed by 1 base and J by 5 bases, 10 bases remained unmatched. Per germline, CDR1 SGDLS and CDR2 YYNGEE. The CDR3 here is CASSVTSGGGLETQYF. The CDR3 DNA is TGTGCCAGCAGCGTAACAAGCGGGGGAGGCCTGGAGACCCAGTACTTC. The full variable domain, its missing parts supplied by reference TRBV9 and TRBJ2-5, is DSGVTQTPKHLITATGQRVTLRCSPRSGDLSVYWYQQSLDQGLQFLIQYYNGEERAKGNILERFSAQQFPDLHSELNLSSLELGDSALYFCASSVTSGGGLETQYFGPGTRLLVL.

The V gene is TRBV19, the J gene TRBJ2-1, with D perhaps matching TRBD2 (8 bases). Trimming removed 4 bases from V and 6 bases from J, with 19 bases in between. The CDR3 sequence is 16 residues long. Germline CDR1 LNHDA, CDR2 SQIVND (reference sequence). The CDR3 loop is CASSSVAGQTLNEQFF. The CDR3 coding sequence is TGTGCCAGTAGTAGCGTAGCGGGACAGACTCTCAATGAGCAGTTCTTC.

The table lists this clone with a few counts. The V and J genes are TRBV9 and TRBJ1-1; D remains ambiguous. Looked up from germline, CDR1 is SGDLS and CDR2 is YYNGEE. V was pared by 0 bases and J by 7 bases, with 10 bases between. This CDR3 spans 13 amino acids. Here the CDR3 DNA reads TGTGCCAGCAGCGTAGTAGGCGAGGGTGAAGCTTTCTTT. Its translation is CASSVVGEGEAFF.

The V and J genes are TRBV30 and TRBJ2-3; 9 bases align to TRBD1. J was trimmed by 3 bases and V by 2 bases; bases with no gene match: 6. The CDR3 contains 15 residues. Per the germline V gene, CDR1 is GTSNPN and CDR2 is SVGIG (reference sequence). In nucleotides, the CDR3 is TGTGCCTGGAGTAAACAGGGGGCTCGGACAGATACGCAGTATTTT. This encodes CAWSKQGARTDTQYF.

This rearrangement joins TRBV5-4 to TRBJ1-5; the D gene is possibly TRBD1 (6 bases). This CDR3 is built from 13 residues. Looked up from germline, CDR1 is SGHNT and CDR2 is YYREEE (reference sequence). V was shortened by 3 bases and J by 7 bases, with 11 bases between the two germline ends. CDR3 coding DNA: TGTGCCAGCAGCTCACAGGGACGGCAGCCCCAGCATTTT. Its translation: CASSSQGRQPQHF.

This rearrangement joins TRBV9 to TRBJ1-6; a weak D match, TRBD1 (5 bases). The germline CDR1 and CDR2 sequences are SGDLS and YYNGEE. This CDR3 spans 16 amino acids. Trimming cost V 4 bases and J 0 bases, with 11 bases left between them. The CDR3 sequence is CASSPGASSYNSPLHF. CDR3 coding DNA: TGTGCCAGCAGCCCCGGGGCAAGCTCCTATAATTCACCCCTCCACTTT.

This chain connects TRBV11-2 to TRBJ2-5; TRBD2 might be the D (7 bases). CDR1 is SGHAT, CDR2 FQNNGV, per germline. Between the trimmed V and J ends, which lost 1 base and 5 bases, there was a span of 14 bases. The CDR3 loop spans 15 amino acids. CDR3 in DNA: TGTGCCAGCAGCTTAGGGAGTGGGAGGGGGGAGACCCAGTACTTC. It specifies CASSLGSGRGETQYF.

The chain is built from TRBV23-1 and TRBJ2-5, with 10 bases lining up with TRBD1. TRBV23-1 is recorded as an ORF, its role being uncertain. CDR3 length equals 16 residues. V lost 0 bases and J lost 1; bases outside the gene matches: 2. The CDR3 sequence: CASSQSWDRGQETQYF. The DNA of the CDR3 is TGCGCCAGCAGTCAATCCTGGGACAGGGGCCAAGAGACCCAGTACTTC.

V and J are TRBV30 and TRBJ1-4; a possible D gene is TRBD1 (5 bases). Germline CDR1 is GTSNPN and CDR2 is SVGIG (reference sequence). Trimming pared 1 base from V and 5 bases from J, leaving 14 bases between. The CDR3 runs 15 residues. This CDR3 reads CAWSGRQGRNEKLFF. Written as DNA, the CDR3 is TGTGCCTGGAGTGGTCGGCAGGGAAGAAATGAAAAACTGTTTTTT.

Turning to this clone: The junction does not match germline at one end; this may be a read error. This chain connects TRBV5-4 to TRBJ1-2, with D uncertain. The length of the CDR3 is 12 residues. Germline V lookup: CDR1 SGHNT, CDR2 YYREEE (reference sequence). As DNA, the CDR3 is TGTGCCAGCAGTTTGGACGACGCTGGCTACACCTTC. It encodes CASSLDDAGYTF.

To note about this clone: Other DNA sequences in this specimen translate into the identical CDR3. The chain uses TRBV12-5 and TRBJ1-3; 7 positions match TRBD1. The V gene's germline CDR1 is LGHNT and CDR2 FRNRAP. The CDR3 spans 14 residues. With 6 bases clipped from V and 1 base from J, the junction kept 3 bases outside the gene matches. The CDR3 reads CASGLTGSGNTIYF. Written as DNA, the CDR3 is TGTGCTAGTGGCTTGACAGGGTCTGGAAACACCATATATTTT.

The chain uses TRBV7-2 and TRBJ2-1, with a tentative D call TRBD2 (7 bases). Germline CDR1 and CDR2: SGHTA and FQGNSA. With 10 bases removed from V and 4 bases from J, the gap between germline ends came to 17 bases. The CDR3 runs 14 residues. CDR3 in DNA: TGTGCCACCTCGAGGGGGGGTATTTACAATGAGCAGTTCTTC. It specifies CATSRGGIYNEQFF.

This clone was detected once. The genes are TRBV6-5 and TRBJ1-5; no firm D call. Germline V lookup: CDR1 MNHEY, CDR2 SVGAGI. The CDR3 contains 14 residues. Deletions cut 2 bases from V and 2 bases from J, with 7 bases between. CDR3 sequence: CASSYLQGNQPQHF. In DNA, the CDR3 is TGTGCCAGCAGTTACCTCCAAGGCAATCAGCCCCAGCATTTT.

J is TRBJ1-4 and V is TRBV9, with D possibly being TRBD1 (5 bases). V was trimmed by 2 bases and J by 8 bases, leaving 13 bases between them. The CDR3 contains 14 residues. Germline V lookup: CDR1 SGDLS, CDR2 YYNGEE. The CDR3 DNA reads as TGTGCCAGCAGCGTTGGGCAGGGTGAGGAAAAACTGTTTTTT. Translating gives CASSVGQGEEKLFF.

This clone appeared once. V gene TRBV5-1 combines with J gene TRBJ2-7, with 7 nucleotides matching TRBD1. The CDR3 covers 15 residues. CDR1 is SGHRS, CDR2 YFSETQ, per germline. The ends lost 1 base at V and 6 bases at J; junction bases unmatched: 10. Here the CDR3 DNA reads TGCGCCAGCAGCTTGAATACTAAGGGGGCCAGCGAGCAGTACTTC. This encodes CASSLNTKGASEQYF.

The chain employs TRBV4-1 and TRBJ1-6, with D possibly being TRBD1 (5 bases). Germline V CDR1 and CDR2: MGHRA, YSYEKL. The V and J ends lost 0 bases and 8 bases respectively, with 8 bases between them. This CDR3 is 14 amino acids long. The CDR3 DNA is TGCGCCAGCAGCCAAGATGGGGGTTATTCACCCCTCCACTTT. The encoded protein is CASSQDGGYSPLHF.